This TCR beta chain was observed in a study of cytomegalovirus exposure and HLA in healthy donors. Study-wide results and limits: Evidence from a later analysis indicated that most CMV-associated TCR beta chains looked HLA-restricted. For TCR beta chains, V- and J-gene trimming was later linked to a missense DCLRE1C variant. Cytomegalovirus-associated TCR beta chains were listed, numbering under 200.

Primers: 60 Vbeta forward and 13 Jbeta reverse. Some clones are missing from TCRdb's copy, which holds only in-frame ones; the method was immunoSEQ multiplex PCR. The sample gives some 150,000 clones, 79% of which show up once; roughly 2% is in the top ten. Note on this clone: Its antigen is not known.

Germline CDR1 is SQVTM and CDR2 is ANQGSEA. This CDR3 comprises 12 residues. Trimming at V came to 7 bases and at J to 6 bases, leaving 7 bases not matched to a gene. Sample: PBMCs. The rearrangement links TRBV29-1 to TRBJ2-3; TRBD1 agrees at 7 bases. This TCR came from a man aged 35-49 years in good health and CMV-seronegative. Written as DNA, the CDR3 is TGCAGCGGAGACCTACAGGGGGATACGCAGTATTTT. Amino acids: CSGDLQGDTQYF.